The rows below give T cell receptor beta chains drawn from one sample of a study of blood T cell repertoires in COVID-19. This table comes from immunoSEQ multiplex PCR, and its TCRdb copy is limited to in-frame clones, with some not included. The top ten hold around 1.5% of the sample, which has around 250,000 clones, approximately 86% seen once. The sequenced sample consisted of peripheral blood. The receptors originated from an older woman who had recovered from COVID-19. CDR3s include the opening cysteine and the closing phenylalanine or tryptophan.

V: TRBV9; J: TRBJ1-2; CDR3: CASSVAAARSYGYTF
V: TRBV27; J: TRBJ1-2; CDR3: CASSKNRVSYGYTF
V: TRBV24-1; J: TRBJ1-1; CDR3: CATSDLDTHKAFF
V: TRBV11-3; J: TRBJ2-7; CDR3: CASSLADGGEYEQYF
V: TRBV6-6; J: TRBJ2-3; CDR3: CASSRTQGADTQYF
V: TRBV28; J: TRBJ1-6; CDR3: CASSLVQADGTLHF
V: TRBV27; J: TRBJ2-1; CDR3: CATGTASYNEQFF
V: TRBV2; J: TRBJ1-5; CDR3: CASTRTVGADQPQHF
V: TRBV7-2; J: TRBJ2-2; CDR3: CASSVNRGLNTGELFF
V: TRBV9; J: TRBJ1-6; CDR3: CASTRGAVNSPLHF
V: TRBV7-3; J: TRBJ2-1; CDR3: CASSLSGGAYNEQFF
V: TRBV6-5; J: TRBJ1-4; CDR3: CARGLGQGGLELFF
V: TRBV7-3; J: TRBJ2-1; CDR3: CASSLAGREQFF
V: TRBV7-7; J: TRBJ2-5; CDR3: CASSLAREAVETQYF
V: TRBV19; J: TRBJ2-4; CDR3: CASSYEGTLFGIQYF
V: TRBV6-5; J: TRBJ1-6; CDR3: CASPTDNGLPLHF
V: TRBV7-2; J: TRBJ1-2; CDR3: CASSSRSYGYTF
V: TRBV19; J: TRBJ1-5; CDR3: CASSIVPGPQPQHF
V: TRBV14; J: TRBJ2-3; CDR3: CASSQGLATQYF
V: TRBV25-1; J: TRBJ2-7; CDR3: CASSGGYEQYF
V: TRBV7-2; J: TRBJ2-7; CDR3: CASSSWGSGGDEQYF
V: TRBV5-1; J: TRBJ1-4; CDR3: CASSLIPGGRNEKLFF
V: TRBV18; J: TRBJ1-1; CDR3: CASSLTLLTESNTEAFF
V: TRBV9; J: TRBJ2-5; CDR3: CASSVVGTSGGQETQYF
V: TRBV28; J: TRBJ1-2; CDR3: CASSPTTGGGYGYTF
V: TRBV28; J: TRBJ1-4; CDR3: CASSLRAGFEKLFF
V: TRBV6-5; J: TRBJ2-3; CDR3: CAAVGYDTQYF
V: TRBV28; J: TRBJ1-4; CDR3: CASSPLGQDNEKLFF
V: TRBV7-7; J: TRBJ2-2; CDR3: CASSNSNAGELFF
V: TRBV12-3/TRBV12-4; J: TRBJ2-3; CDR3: CASSSFDTQYF
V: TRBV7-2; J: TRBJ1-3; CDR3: CASSLTASSGNTIYF
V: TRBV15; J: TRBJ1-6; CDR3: CATRALGASNSPLHF
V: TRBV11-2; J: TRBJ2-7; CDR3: CASSTRGLSGEQYF
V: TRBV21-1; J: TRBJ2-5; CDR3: CASSKENPGQVGETQYF
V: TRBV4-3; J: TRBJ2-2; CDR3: CASSPGTVETGELFF
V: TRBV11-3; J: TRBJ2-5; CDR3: CASSRTVQETQYF
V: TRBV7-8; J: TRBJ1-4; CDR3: CASSSVTTGVFEKLFF
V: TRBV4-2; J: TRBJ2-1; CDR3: CASSQDLYNEQFF
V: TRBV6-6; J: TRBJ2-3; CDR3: CASSRDFSGGAKNTQYF
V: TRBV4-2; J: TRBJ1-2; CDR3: CASSQGDRGTSGYTF
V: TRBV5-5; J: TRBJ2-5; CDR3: CASSLDLFQETQYF
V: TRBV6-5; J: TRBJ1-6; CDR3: CASSYRQGGSPLHF
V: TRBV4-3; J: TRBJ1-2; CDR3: CASSQVDFGTGNYGYTF
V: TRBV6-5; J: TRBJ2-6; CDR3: CASHAIGANVLTF
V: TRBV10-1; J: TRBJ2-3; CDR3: CASSARGGERGPKKTTDTQYF
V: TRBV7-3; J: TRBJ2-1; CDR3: CASSLRAGTSRDEQFF
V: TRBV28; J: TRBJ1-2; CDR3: CASGGRYGYTF
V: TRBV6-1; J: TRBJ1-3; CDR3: CASSAPGTGPGNTIYF
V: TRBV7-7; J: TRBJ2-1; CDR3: CASSRSTSNEQFF
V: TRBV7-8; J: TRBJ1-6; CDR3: CASSLVLGQASSPLHF
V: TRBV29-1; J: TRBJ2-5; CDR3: CSVDEFRETQYF
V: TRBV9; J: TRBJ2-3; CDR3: CASSGRDIRDTQYF
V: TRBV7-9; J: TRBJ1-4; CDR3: CASSLAPGQGPNEKLFF
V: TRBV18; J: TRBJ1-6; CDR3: CASSPTTGANNSPLHF
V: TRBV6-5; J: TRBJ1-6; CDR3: CASSYSRPGRNSPLHF